A selection of T cell receptor beta chains follows, all from one sample in a study of neurological immune-mediated disorders. One entry per CDR3 protein results from TCRdb running MiXCR on the 5' RACE reads. The sample carries about 66,000 distinct CDR3 sequences, about 4.2% recorded once. The specimen was PBMCs. These receptors originate from a man aged 30-40 years with multiple sclerosis. Each CDR3 is given with its conserved first and last residue. Each record gives: clone size, D gene, J gene, V gene, CDR3 protein, CDR3 DNA. A D gene is named only where the DNA matches it firmly. A row's size may be missing; if present it is once, few, many or a size class.

size: .
D: .
J: TRBJ2-3
V: TRBV20-1
CDR3: CSAIYARWTDTQYF
DNA: TGCAGTGCTATCTATGCGCGATGGACAGATACGCAGTATTTT

size: once
D: .
J: TRBJ1-4
V: TRBV5-1
CDR3: CASSLGSGNEKLFF
DNA: TGCGCCAGCAGCTTGGGTTCAGGGAATGAAAAACTGTTTTTT

size: many
D: .
J: TRBJ2-1
V: TRBV5-1
CDR3: CASSLELWSPGSSYNEQFF
DNA: TGCGCCAGCAGCTTGGAATTATGGTCACCCGGTAGCTCCTACAATGAGCAGTTCTTC

size: many
D: .
J: TRBJ2-7
V: TRBV5-1
CDR3: CASSLSPGNSYEQYF
DNA: TGCGCCAGCAGCTTGAGTCCGGGGAACTCCTACGAGCAGTACTTC

size: many
D: .
J: TRBJ2-7
V: TRBV7-6
CDR3: CASSLGAGSPYEQYF
DNA: TGTGCCAGCAGCTTAGGGGCGGGCTCCCCCTACGAGCAGTACTTC

size: many
D: TRBD2
J: TRBJ2-3
V: TRBV20-1
CDR3: CSAGTSGGRADTQYF
DNA: TGCAGTGCTGGGACTAGCGGGGGGAGGGCGGATACGCAGTATTTT

size: many
D: .
J: TRBJ2-3
V: TRBV20-1
CDR3: CSARGDGGDTQYF
DNA: TGCAGTGCTAGGGGGGATGGGGGAGATACGCAGTATTTT

size: many
D: .
J: TRBJ1-3
V: TRBV11-2
CDR3: CASSLEIAGNTIYF
DNA: TGTGCCAGCAGCTTAGAGATAGCTGGAAACACCATATATTTT

size: few
D: .
J: TRBJ1-5
V: TRBV7-2
CDR3: CASSLGHYQPQNF
DNA: TGTGCCAGCAGCCTGGGACATTATCAGCCCCAGAATTTT

size: many
D: TRBD2
J: TRBJ2-7
V: TRBV5-1
CDR3: CASSLELAGPYEQYF
DNA: TGCGCCAGCAGCTTGGAGCTAGCGGGGCCCTACGAGCAGTACTTC

size: many
D: .
J: TRBJ2-7
V: TRBV10-2
CDR3: CASRKSRDIRSYEQYF
DNA: TGCGCCAGCAGAAAAAGCCGGGACATCCGAAGCTACGAGCAGTACTTC

size: many
D: TRBD1
J: TRBJ2-7
V: TRBV10-2
CDR3: CASSEGQADSYEQYF
DNA: TGCGCCAGCAGTGAGGGACAGGCCGACTCCTACGAGCAGTACTTC

size: .
D: .
J: TRBJ2-2
V: TRBV24-1
CDR3: CATARPGTGELFF
DNA: TGTGCCACCGCCCGGCCCGGGACCGGGGAGCTGTTTTTT

size: many
D: .
J: TRBJ2-2
V: TRBV7-9
CDR3: CASSHRDILTGELFF
DNA: TGTGCCAGCAGCCACCGGGACATCCTTACCGGGGAGCTGTTTTTT

size: many
D: TRBD2
J: TRBJ2-1
V: TRBV20-1
CDR3: CSARDGGGVNNEQFF
DNA: TGCAGTGCTAGAGATGGCGGGGGGGTAAACAATGAGCAGTTCTTC

size: many
D: .
J: TRBJ1-2
V: TRBV20-1
CDR3: CSARDLRNNYGYTF
DNA: TGCAGTGCTAGAGATCTTAGGAATAACTATGGCTACACCTTC